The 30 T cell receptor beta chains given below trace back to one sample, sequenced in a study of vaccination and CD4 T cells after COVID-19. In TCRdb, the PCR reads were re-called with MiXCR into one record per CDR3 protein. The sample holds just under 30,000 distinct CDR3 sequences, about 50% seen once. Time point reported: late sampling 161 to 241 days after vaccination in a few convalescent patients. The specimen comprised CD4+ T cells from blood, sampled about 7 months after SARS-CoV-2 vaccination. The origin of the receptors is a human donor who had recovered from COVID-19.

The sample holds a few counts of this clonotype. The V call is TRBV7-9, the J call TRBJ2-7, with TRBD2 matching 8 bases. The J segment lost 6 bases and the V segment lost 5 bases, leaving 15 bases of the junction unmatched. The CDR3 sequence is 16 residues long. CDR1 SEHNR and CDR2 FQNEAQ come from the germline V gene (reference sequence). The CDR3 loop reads CASSPAGTRARREQYF. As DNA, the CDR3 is TGTGCCAGCAGCCCGGCTGGGACTAGGGCCCGCCGCGAGCAGTACTTC.

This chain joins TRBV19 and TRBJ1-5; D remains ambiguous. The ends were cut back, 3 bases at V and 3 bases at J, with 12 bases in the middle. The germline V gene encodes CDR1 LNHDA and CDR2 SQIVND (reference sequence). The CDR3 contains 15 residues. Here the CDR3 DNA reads TGTGCCAGTAGTATTGGGGTAGTATACAATCAGCCCCAGCATTTT. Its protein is CASSIGVVYNQPQHF.

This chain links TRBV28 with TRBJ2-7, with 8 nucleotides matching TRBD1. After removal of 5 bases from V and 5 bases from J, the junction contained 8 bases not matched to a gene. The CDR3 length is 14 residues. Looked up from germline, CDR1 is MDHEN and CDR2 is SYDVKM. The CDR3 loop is CASSTSRGLDEQYF. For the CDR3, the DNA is TGTGCCAGCAGTACGTCCAGGGGGCTCGACGAGCAGTACTTC.

The CDR3 region has the DNA TGCCTTAGCGGGAGGGCCGGAGGGACAGATACGCAGTATTTT. Its translation: CLSGRAGGTDTQYF. The chain has TRBV20-1 and TRBJ2-3; 11 bases align to TRBD2. CDR3 length: 14 residues. Germline assignment: CDR1 DFQATT and CDR2 SNEGSKA (reference sequence).

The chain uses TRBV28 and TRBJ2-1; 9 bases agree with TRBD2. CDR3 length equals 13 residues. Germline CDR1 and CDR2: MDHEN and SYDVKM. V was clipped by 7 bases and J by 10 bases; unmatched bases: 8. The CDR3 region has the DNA TGTGCCAGCATTGAAAGCGGGGGGCAAGAGCAGTTCTTC. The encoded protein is CASIESGGQEQFF.

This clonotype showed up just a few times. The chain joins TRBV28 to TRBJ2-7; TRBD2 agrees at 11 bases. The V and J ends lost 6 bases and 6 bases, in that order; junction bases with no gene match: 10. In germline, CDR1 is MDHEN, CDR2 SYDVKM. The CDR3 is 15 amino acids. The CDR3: CASRARLAGKFEQYF. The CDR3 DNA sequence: TGTGCCAGCAGGGCTCGACTAGCGGGAAAATTCGAGCAGTACTTC.

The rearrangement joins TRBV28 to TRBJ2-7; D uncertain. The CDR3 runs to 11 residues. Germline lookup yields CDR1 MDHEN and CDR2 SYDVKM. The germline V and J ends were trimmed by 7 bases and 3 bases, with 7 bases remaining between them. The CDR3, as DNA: TGTGCCAGCACCAAGGGCTACGAGCAGTACTTC. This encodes CASTKGYEQYF.

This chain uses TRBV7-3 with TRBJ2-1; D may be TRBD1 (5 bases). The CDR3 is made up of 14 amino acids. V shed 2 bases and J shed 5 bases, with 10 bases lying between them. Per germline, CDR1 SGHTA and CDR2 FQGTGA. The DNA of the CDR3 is TGTGCCAGCAGCTTAGGCAGGGCCAACAATGAGCAGTTCTTC. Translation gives CASSLGRANNEQFF.

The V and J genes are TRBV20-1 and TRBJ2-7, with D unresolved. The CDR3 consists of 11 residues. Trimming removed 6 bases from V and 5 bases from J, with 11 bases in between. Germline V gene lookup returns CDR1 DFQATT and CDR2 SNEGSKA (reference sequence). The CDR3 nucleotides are TGCAGTGCGTCGACGGAACACGAGCAGTACTTC. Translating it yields CSASTEHEQYF.

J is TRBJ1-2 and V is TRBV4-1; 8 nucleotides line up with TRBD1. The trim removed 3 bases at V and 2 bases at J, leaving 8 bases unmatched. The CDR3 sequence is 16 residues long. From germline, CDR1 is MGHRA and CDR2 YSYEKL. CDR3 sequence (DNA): TGCGCCAGCAGCCAGCTCGGGGACAGGTTGAACTATGGCTACACCTTC. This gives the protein CASSQLGDRLNYGYTF.

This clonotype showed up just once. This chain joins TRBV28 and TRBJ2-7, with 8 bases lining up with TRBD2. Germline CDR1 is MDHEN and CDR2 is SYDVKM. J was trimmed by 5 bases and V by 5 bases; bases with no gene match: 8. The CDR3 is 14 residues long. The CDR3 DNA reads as TGTGCCAGCAGTCCAAGCGGGGGCAAGGACGAGCAGTACTTC. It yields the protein CASSPSGGKDEQYF.

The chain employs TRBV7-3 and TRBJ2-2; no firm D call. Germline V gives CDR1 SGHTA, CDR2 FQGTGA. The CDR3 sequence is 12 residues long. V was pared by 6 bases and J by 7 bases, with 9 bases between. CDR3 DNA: TGTGCCAGCAGTTCCTTTGGCGGGGAGCTGTTTTTT. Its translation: CASSSFGGELFF.

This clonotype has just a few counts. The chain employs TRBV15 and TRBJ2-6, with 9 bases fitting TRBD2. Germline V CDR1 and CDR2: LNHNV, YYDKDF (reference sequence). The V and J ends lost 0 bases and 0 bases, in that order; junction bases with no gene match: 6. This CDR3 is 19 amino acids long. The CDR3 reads CATSRDSLAGLSGANVLTF. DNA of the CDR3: TGTGCCACCAGCAGAGATTCGCTAGCGGGGCTCTCTGGGGCCAACGTCCTGACTTTC.

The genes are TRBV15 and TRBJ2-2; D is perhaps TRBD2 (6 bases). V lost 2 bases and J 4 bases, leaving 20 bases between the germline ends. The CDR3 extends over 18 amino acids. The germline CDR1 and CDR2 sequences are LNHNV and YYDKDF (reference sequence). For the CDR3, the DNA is TGTGCCACCAGCAGAAAGTTCCTGGAGGGGCTACGCACCGGGGAGCTGTTTTTT. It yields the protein CATSRKFLEGLRTGELFF.

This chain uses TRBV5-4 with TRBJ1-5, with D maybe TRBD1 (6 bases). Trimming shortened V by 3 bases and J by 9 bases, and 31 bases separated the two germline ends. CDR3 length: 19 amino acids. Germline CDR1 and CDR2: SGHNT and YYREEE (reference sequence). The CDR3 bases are TGTGCCAGCAGCTCCCCCCCCGCCGGGACAACGACCTTTTTGAGGCCCCAGCATTTT. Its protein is CASSSPPAGTTTFLRPQHF. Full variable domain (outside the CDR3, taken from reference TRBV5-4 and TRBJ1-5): ETGVTQSPTHLIKTRGQQVTLRCSSQSGHNTVSWYQQALGQGPQFIFQYYREEENGRGNFPPRFSGLQFPNYSSELNVNALELDDSALYLCASSSPPAGTTTFLRPQHFGDGTRLSIL.

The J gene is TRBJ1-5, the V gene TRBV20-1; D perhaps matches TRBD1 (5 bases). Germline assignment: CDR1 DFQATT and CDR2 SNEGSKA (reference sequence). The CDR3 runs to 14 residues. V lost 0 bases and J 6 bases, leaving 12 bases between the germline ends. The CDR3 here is CSARDRGGFQPQHF. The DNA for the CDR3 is TGCAGTGCTAGAGATAGGGGTGGGTTTCAGCCCCAGCATTTT.

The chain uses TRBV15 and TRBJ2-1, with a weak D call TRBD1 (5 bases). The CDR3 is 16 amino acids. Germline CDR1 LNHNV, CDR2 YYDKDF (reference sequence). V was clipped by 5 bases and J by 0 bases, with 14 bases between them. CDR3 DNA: TGTGCCACCAGCGGATTGGGGCCCCCCTCCTACAATGAGCAGTTCTTC. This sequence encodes CATSGLGPPSYNEQFF.

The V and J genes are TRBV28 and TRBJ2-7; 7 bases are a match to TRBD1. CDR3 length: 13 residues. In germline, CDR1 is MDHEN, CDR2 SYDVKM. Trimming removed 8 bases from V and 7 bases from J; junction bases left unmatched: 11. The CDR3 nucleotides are TGTGCCAGCGAGGGGACAGAACCTAGGGAGCAGTACTTC. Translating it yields CASEGTEPREQYF. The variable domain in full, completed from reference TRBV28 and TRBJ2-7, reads DVKVTQSSRYLVKRTGEKVFLECVQDMDHENMFWYRQDPGLGLRLIYFSYDVKMKEKGDIPEGYSVSREKKERFSLILESASTNQTSMYLCASEGTEPREQYFGPGTRLTVT.

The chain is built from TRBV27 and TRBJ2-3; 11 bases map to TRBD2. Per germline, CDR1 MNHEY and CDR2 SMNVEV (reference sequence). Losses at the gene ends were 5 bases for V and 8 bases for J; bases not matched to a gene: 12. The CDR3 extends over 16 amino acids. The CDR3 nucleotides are TGTGCCAGCAGTGCCTTAGCGGGAGGGGGGTGGGGTACGCAGTATTTT. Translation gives CASSALAGGGWGTQYF.

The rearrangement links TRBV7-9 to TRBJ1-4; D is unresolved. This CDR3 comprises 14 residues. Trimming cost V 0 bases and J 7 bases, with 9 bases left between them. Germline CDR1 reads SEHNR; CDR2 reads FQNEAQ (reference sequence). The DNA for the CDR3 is TGTGCCAGCAGCTTAGCAGGGTTGGGTGAAAAACTGTTTTTT. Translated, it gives CASSLAGLGEKLFF.

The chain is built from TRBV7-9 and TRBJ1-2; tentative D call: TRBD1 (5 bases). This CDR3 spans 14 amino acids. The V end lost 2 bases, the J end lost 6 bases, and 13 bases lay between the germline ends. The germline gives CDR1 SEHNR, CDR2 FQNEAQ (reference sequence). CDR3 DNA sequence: TGTGCCAGCAGCTTACCGGAGGGGATCGATGGCTACACCTTC. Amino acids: CASSLPEGIDGYTF. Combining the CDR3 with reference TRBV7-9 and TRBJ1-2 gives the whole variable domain DTGVSQNPRHKITKRGQNVTFRCDPISEHNRLYWYRQTLGQGPEFLTYFQNEAQLEKSRLLSDRFSAERPKGSFSTLEIQRTEQGDSAMYLCASSLPEGIDGYTFGSGTRLTVV.

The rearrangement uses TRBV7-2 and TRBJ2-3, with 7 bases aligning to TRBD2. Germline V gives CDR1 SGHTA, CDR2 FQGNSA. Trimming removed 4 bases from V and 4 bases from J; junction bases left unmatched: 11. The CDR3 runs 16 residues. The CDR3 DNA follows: TGTGCCAGCAGCTCCGGGACTATGATTTCTGCAGATACGCAGTATTTT. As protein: CASSSGTMISADTQYF.

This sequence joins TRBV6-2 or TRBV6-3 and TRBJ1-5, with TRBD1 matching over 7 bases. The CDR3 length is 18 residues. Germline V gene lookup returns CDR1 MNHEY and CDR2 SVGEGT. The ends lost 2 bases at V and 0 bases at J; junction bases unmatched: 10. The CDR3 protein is CASSYREGTDHSNQPQHF. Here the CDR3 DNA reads TGTGCCAGCAGTTACAGGGAAGGGACAGATCATAGCAATCAGCCCCAGCATTTT.

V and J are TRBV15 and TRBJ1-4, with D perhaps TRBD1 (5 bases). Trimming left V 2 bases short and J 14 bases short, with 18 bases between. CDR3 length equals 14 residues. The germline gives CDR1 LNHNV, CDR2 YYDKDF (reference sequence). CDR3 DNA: TGTGCCACCAGCAGACTAGGGGCCACGGCTAGGCTGTTTTTT. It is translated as CATSRLGATARLFF. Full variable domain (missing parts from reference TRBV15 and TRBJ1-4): DAMVIQNPRYQVTQFGKPVTLSCSQTLNHNVMYWYQQKSSQAPKLLFHYYDKDFNNEADTPDNFQSRRPNTSFCFLDIRSPGLGDTAMYLCATSRLGATARLFFGSGTQLSVL.

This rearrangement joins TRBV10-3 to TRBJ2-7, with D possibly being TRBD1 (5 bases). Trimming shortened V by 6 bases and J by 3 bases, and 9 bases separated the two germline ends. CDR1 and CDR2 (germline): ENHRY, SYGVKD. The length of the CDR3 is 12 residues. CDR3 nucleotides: TGTGCCATCAGCGAGGACAACTACGAGCAGTACTTC. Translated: CAISEDNYEQYF.

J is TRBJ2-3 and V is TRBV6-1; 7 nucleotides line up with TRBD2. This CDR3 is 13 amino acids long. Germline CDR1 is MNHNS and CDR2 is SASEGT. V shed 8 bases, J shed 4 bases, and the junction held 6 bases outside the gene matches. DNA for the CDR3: TGTGCCAGCGGACCAAGCGGGGCAGATACGCAGTATTTT. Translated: CASGPSGADTQYF.

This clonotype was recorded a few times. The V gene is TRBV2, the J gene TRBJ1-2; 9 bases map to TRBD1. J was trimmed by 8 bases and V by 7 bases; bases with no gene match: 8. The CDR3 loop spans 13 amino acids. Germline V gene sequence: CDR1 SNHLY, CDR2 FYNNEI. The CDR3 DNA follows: TGTGCCAGCAATCCGGGACAGGGCGGCGGCTACACCTTC. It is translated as CASNPGQGGGYTF.

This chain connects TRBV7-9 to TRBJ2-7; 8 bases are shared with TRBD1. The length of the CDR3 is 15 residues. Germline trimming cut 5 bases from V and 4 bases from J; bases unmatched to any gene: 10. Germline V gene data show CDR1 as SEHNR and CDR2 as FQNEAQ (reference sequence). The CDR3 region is CASSPRGPPLYEQYF. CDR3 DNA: TGTGCCAGCAGCCCCAGGGGGCCCCCCCTATACGAGCAGTACTTC.

This CDR3 reads CASSLGLAGNTGELFF. CDR3 coding DNA: TGTGCCAGCAGCTTAGGGCTAGCGGGAAACACCGGGGAGCTGTTTTTT. The gene calls are TRBV7-2 and TRBJ2-2; 9 nucleotides align to TRBD2. Germline V gene sequence: CDR1 SGHTA, CDR2 FQGNSA. The CDR3 has 16 amino acids. V was clipped by 1 base and J by 2 bases; unmatched bases: 2.

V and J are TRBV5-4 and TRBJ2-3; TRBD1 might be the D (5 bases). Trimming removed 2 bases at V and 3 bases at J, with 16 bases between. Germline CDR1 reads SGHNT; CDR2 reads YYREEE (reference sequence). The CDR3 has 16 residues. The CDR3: CASSFPQAIGTDTQYF. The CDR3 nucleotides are TGTGCCAGCAGCTTCCCACAGGCTATAGGAACAGATACGCAGTATTTT.